The present T cell receptor beta chain was sequenced within a study of human thymus T cells. The study, taken as a whole, reports: The related literature has documented a marked overlap of thymic repertoires among unrelated individuals.

Comments on this clone: The antigen is unknown.

Repertoires were generated with immunoSEQ multiplex PCR, while TCRdb's copy carries only in-frame clones and drops some. The table records roughly 86,000 clones, 95% to 98% of them present only once. Thymus was obtained from resections taken during corrective heart surgery. The CDR3 length is 15 residues. The sequenced sample consisted of thymus tissue. The sequence was obtained from a boy younger than two with a congenital heart defect but otherwise immunologically healthy. The chain carries TRBV21-1 and TRBJ1-1; the D segment call TRBD1 is taken from the table without a DNA check. TRBV21-1 is a listed pseudogene. The CDR3, as DNA: TGTGCCAGCGGAGGGACAGGATCATCGAACACTGAAGCTTTCTTT. Residues: CASGGTGSSNTEAFF.